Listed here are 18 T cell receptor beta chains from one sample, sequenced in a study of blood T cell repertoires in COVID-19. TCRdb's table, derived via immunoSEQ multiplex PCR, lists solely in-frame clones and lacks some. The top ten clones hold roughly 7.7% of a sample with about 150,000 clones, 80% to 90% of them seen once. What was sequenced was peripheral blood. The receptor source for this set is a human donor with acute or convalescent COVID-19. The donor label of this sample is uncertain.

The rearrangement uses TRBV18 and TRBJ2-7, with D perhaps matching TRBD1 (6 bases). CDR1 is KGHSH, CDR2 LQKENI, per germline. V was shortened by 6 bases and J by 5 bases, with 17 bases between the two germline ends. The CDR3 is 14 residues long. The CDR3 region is CASSPGWGRNEQYF. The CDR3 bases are TGTGCCAGCTCCCCGGGGTGGGGGCGGAACGAGCAGTACTTC. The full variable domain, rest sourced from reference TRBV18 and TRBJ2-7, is NAGVMQNPRHLVRRRGQEARLRCSPMKGHSHVYWYRQLPEEGLKFMVYLQKENIIDESGMPKERFSAEFPKEGPSILRIQQVVRGDSAAYFCASSPGWGRNEQYFGPGTRLTVT.

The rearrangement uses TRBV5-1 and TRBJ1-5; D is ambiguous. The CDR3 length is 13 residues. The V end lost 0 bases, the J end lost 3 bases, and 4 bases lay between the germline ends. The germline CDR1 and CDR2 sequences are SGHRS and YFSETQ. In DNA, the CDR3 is TGCGCCAGCAGCTTGGGACACAATCAGCCCCAGCATTTT. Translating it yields CASSLGHNQPQHF.

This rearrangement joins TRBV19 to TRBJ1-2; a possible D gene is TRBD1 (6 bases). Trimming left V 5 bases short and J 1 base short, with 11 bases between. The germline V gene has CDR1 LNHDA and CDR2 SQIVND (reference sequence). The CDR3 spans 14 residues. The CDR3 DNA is TGTGCCAGTAGTGACCCAGGGGTTAACTATGGCTACACCTTC. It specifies CASSDPGVNYGYTF.

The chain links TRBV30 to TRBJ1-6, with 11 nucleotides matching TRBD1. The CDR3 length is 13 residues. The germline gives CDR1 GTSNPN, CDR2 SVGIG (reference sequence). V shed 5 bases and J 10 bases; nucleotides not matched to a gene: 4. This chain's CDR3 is CAWGQGAESPLHF. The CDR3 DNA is TGTGCCTGGGGACAGGGGGCAGAGTCACCCCTCCACTTT.

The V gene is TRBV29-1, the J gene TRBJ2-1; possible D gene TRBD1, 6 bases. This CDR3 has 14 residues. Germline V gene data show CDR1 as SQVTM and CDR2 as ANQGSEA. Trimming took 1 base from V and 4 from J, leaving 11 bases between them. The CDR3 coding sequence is TGCAGCGTTGAAGGGGGGCTAAGGTACAATGAGCAGTTCTTC. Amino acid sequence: CSVEGGLRYNEQFF.

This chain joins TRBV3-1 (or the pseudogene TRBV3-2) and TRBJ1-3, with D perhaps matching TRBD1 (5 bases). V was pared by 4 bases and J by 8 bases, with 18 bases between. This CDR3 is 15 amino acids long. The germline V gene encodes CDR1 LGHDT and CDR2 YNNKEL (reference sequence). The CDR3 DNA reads TGTGCCAGCAGCCCGGGGGTCAGTGAAGCGGACACCATATATTTT. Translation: CASSPGVSEADTIYF.

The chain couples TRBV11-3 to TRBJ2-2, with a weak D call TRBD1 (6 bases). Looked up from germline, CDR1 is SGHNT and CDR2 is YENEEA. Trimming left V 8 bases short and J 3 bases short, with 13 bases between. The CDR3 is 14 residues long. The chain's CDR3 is CASSTGRDTGELFF. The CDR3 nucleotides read TGTGCCAGCTCCACAGGGCGCGACACCGGGGAGCTGTTTTTT.

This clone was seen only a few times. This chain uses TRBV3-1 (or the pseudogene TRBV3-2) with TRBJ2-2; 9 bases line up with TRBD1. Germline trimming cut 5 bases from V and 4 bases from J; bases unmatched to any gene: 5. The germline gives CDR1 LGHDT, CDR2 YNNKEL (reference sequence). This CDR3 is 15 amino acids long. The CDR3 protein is CASSSGQGSTGELFF. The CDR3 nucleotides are TGTGCCAGCAGCTCAGGACAGGGGTCCACCGGGGAGCTGTTTTTT.

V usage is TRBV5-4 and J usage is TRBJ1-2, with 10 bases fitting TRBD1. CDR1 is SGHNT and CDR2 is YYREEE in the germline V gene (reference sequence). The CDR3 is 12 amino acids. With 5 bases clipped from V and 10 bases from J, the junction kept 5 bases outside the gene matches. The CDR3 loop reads CASSAGQGVYTF. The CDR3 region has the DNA TGTGCCAGCAGTGCCGGACAGGGGGTCTACACCTTC.

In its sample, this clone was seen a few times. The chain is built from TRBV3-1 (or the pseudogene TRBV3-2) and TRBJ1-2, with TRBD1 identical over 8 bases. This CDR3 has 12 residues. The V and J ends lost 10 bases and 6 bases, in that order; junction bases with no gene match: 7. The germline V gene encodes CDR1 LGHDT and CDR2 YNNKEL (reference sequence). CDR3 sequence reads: CATQGARDGYTF. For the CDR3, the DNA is TGTGCCACTCAGGGGGCTAGGGATGGCTACACCTTC.

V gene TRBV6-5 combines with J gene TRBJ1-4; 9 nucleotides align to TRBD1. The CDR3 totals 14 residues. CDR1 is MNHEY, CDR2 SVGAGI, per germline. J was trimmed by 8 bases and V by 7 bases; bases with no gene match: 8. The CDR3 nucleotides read TGTGCCAGCAAACTGGGACAGGGAAGCGAAAAACTGTTTTTT. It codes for CASKLGQGSEKLFF.

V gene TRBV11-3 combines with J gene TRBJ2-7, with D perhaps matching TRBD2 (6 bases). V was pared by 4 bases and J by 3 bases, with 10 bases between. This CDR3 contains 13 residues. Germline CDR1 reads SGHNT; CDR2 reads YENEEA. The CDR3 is CASSSGLLYEQYV. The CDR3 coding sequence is TGTGCCAGCAGCTCGGGACTCCTCTACGAGCAGTACGTC.

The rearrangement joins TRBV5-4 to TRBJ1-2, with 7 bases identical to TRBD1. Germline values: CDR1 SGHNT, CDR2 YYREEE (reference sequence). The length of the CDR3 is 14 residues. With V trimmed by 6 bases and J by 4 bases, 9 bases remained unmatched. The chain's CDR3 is CASILQGSGYGYTF. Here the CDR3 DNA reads TGTGCCAGCATCTTACAGGGGAGCGGCTATGGCTACACCTTC.

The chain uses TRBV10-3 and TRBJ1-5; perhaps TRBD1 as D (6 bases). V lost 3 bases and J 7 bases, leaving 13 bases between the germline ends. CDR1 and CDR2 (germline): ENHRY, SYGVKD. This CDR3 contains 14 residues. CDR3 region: CAISDEQGIQPQHF. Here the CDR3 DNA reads TGTGCCATCAGTGACGAACAGGGAATCCAGCCCCAGCATTTT.

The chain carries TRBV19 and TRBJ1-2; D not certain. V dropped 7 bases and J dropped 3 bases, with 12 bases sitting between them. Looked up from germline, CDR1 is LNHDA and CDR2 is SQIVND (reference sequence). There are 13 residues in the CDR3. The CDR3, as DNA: TGTGCCAGTAATGGACTGACCCACTATGGCTACACCTTC. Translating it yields CASNGLTHYGYTF.

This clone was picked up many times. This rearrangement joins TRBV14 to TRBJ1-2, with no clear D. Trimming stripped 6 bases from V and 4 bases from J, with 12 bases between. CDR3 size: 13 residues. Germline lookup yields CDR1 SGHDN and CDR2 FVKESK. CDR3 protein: CASRPRGAYGYTF. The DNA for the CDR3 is TGTGCCAGCAGACCCCGGGGAGCCTATGGCTACACCTTC. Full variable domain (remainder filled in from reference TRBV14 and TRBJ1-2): EAGVTQFPSHSVIEKGQTVTLRCDPISGHDNLYWYRRVMGKEIKFLLHFVKESKQDESGMPNNRFLAERTGGTYSTLKVQPAELEDSGVYFCASRPRGAYGYTFGSGTRLTVV.

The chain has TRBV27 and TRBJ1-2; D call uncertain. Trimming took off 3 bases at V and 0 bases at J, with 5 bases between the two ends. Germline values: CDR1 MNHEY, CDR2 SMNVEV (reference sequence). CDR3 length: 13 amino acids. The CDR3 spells CASSFTANYGYTF. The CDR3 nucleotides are TGTGCCAGCAGTTTTACGGCTAACTATGGCTACACCTTC.

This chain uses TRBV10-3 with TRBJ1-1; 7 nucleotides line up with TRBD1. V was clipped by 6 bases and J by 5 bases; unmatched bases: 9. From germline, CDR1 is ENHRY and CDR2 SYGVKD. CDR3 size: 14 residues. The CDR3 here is CAISRDREYTEAFF. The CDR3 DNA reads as TGTGCCATCAGCCGAGACAGGGAGTATACTGAAGCTTTCTTT.